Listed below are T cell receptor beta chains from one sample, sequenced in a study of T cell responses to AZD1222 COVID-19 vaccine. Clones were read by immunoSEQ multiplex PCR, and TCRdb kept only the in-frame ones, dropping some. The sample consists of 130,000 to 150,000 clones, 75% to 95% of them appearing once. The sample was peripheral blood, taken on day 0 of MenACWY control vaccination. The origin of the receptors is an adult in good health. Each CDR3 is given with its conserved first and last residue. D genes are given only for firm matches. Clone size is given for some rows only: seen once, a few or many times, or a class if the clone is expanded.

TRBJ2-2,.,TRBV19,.,TGTGCCAGTAGTTTGGGGTCGAACGGGGAGCTGTTTTTT,CASSLGSNGELFF
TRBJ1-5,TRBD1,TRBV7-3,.,TGTGCCAGCAGCTTAGGGACAGGGGGCAATCAGCCCCAGCATTTT,CASSLGTGGNQPQHF
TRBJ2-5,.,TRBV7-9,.,TGTGCCAGCAGCTTAGAAGGGGCACAAGAGACCCAGTACTTC,CASSLEGAQETQYF
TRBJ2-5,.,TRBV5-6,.,TGTGCCAGCAGCCTCTCTGGGACCCAGTACTTC,CASSLSGTQYF
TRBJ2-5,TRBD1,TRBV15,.,TGTGCCACCAGCAGAGTTGGACAGGGCTGGGAGACCCAGTACTTC,CATSRVGQGWETQYF
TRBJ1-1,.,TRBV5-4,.,TGTGCCAGCAGCTTGCCGGGCCCGGGCACTGAAGCTTTCTTT,CASSLPGPGTEAFF
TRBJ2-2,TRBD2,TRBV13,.,TGTGCCAGCAGCTCAATGACTAGCGACTACACCGGGGAGCTGTTTTTT,CASSSMTSDYTGELFF
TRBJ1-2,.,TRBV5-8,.,TGTGCCAGCAGCCCCCCGCGGGGGGCTGGCTACACCTTC,CASSPPRGAGYTF
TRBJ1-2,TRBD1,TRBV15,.,TGTGCCACCAGCAGAGATCGACAGGGGGCCTATGGCTACACCTTC,CATSRDRQGAYGYTF
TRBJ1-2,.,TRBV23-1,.,TGCGCCAGCAGTCAAATCTTGGGGGCCTGGACTGGCTACACCTTC,CASSQILGAWTGYTF
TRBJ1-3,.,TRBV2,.,TGTGCCAGCAGTGAAAGGGGCCGCGGCTCTGGAAACACCATATATTTT,CASSERGRGSGNTIYF
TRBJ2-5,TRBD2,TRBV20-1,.,TGCAGTGCTAGTCCCGGACTAGCGGGAGTTGGAGAGACCCAGTACTTC,CSASPGLAGVGETQYF
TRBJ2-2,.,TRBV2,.,TGTGCCAGCAGGTTCCCCGCTAACACCGGGGAGCTGTTTTTT,CASRFPANTGELFF
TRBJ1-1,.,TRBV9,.,TGTGCCAGCAGCGCGTCAGACCGAATGGGCACTGAAGCTCTCTTT,CASSASDRMGTEALF
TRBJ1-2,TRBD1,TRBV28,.,TGTGCCAGCAGTTACGCAGGGGGAGGGGGCTACACCTTC,CASSYAGGGGYTF
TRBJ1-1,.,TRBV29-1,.,TGCAGCGTTGATGATCCATGGGGTGAAGCTTTCTTT,CSVDDPWGEAFF
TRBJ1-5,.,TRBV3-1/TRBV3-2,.,TGTGCCAGCAGCCAAGATTTACAGGGTTTTCAGCCCCAGCATTTT,CASSQDLQGFQPQHF
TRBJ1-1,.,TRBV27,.,TGTGCCAGCAGTTTATACGGAGAAGCGGAAGCTTTCTTT,CASSLYGEAEAFF
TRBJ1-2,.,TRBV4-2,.,TGTGCCAGCAGCCAGCATCCTACAGGGTCCTTCGGCTACACCTTC,CASSQHPTGSFGYTF
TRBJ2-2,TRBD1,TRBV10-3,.,TGTGCCATCAGTGAGTCTTGGGGGACAGGGGGCTACACCGGGGAGCTGTTTTTT,CAISESWGTGGYTGELFF
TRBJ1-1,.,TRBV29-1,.,TGCAGCTCCACACGGGGGGGCTTTGACACTGAAGCTTTCTTT,CSSTRGGFDTEAFF
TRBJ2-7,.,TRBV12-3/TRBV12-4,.,TGTGCCAGCGGGGCAGAAGGGGGTAGGGAGCAGTACTTC,CASGAEGGREQYF
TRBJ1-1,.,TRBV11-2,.,TGTGCCAGCAGCTTAGGAGGGGAAGCTTTCTTT,CASSLGGEAFF
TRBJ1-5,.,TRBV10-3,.,TGTGCCATCAGTGCTGAACAGGGCCCAAATCAGCCCCAGCATTTT,CAISAEQGPNQPQHF
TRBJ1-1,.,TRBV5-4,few,TGTGCCAGCAGCTTGCAGGGGACGGCCACTGAAGCTTTCTTT,CASSLQGTATEAFF
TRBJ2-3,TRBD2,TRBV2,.,TGTGCCAGCAGTGAAAACGGGAGGATAACAGATACGCAGTATTTT,CASSENGRITDTQYF
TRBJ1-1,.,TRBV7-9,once,TGTGCCAGCGAACGTAGGGATTCCAGTGAAGCTTTCTTT,CASERRDSSEAFF
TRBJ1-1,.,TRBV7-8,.,TGTGCCAGCAGCTTAACCCAGGACACTGAAGCTTTCTTT,CASSLTQDTEAFF
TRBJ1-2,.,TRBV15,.,TGTGCCACCAGCAGAGATCAGAGGGCTAACTATGGCTACACCTTC,CATSRDQRANYGYTF
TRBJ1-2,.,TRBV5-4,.,TGTGCCAGCAGCTTACAGGGCGCGTACTATGGCTACACCTTC,CASSLQGAYYGYTF
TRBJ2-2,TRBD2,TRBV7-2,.,TGTGCCAGCAGCTTAGAGAGGCGGGAGGCCGGGGAGCTGTTTTTT,CASSLERREAGELFF
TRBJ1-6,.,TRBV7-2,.,TGTGCCAGCAGCCCCAATGGGGCAGGGCACGGTAATTCACCCCTCCACTTT,CASSPNGAGHGNSPLHF
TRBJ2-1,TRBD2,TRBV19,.,TGTGCCAGTAGTATAAGGACTAGCGGGAGCGGTGAGCAGTTCTTC,CASSIRTSGSGEQFF
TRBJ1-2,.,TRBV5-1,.,TGCGCCAGCAGTCAAGGGGAAGGCTACACCTTC,CASSQGEGYTF
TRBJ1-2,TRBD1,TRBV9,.,TGTGCCAGCAGCGCCGGGGACAGTAGGGACTATGGCTACACCTTC,CASSAGDSRDYGYTF
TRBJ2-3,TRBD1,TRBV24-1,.,TGTGCCACCAGTGTCACAGGGGAGCATACGCAGTATTTT,CATSVTGEHTQYF
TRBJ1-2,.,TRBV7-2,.,TGTGCCAGCGGGTCTACCTGGGGCTACACCTTC,CASGSTWGYTF
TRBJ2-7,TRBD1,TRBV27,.,TGTGCCAGCAGCAGGGACAGGAGCTACGAGCAGTACTTC,CASSRDRSYEQYF